One and the same sample provided the 23 T cell receptor beta chains below, sequenced in a study of T cell repertoires in cytomegalovirus infection. TCRdb independently ran MiXCR on the reads; one entry per CDR3 protein. The sample includes around 200,000 distinct CDR3 sequences, about 38% of them seen just once. For these receptors, no antigen is known. The sample consisted of CD8+ T cells from cultured PBMCs, taken from culture after CMV antigen stimulation. All receptors come from a human donor in good health (CMV status not recorded). Some clones in this sample may be carry-over from other donors' samples.

This clonotype has just a few counts. J is TRBJ2-3 and V is TRBV28, with TRBD2 identical over 10 bases. The CDR3 is 17 amino acids. Germline trimming cut 2 bases from V and 2 bases from J; bases unmatched to any gene: 7. Per the germline V gene, CDR1 is MDHEN and CDR2 is SYDVKM. The CDR3 sequence is CASSLGRLAGLTDTQYF. In nucleotides, the CDR3 is TGTGCCAGCAGTTTAGGTAGACTAGCGGGCCTCACAGATACGCAGTATTTT.

This clonotype was seen a handful of times. V is TRBV6-2 or TRBV6-3 and J is TRBJ2-3; 7 bases fit TRBD2. This CDR3 contains 16 residues. Germline values: CDR1 MNHEY, CDR2 SVGEGT. The V and J ends lost 0 bases and 0 bases, in that order; junction bases with no gene match: 3. CDR3 DNA sequence: TGTGCCAGCAGTTACTCGTATAGCGGGAGCACAGATACGCAGTATTTT. Amino acid sequence: CASSYSYSGSTDTQYF.

This clonotype was counted once. The chain carries TRBV7-2 and TRBJ1-4; tentative D call: TRBD1 (6 bases). Per germline, CDR1 SGHTA and CDR2 FQGNSA. There are 24 residues in the CDR3. The V gene lost 4 bases and the J gene lost 8 bases, with 44 bases spanning the gap. The CDR3 sequence: CASSSPRGPNGEASLADWLEKLFF. The CDR3 DNA sequence: TGTGCCAGCAGCTCGCCCAGGGGTCCGAACGGGGAAGCGTCTCTCGCGGACTGGTTAGAAAAACTGTTTTTT.

This clonotype was recorded at least ten times. The gene calls are TRBV7-2 and TRBJ1-6, with D tentatively TRBD1 (5 bases). This CDR3 has 16 residues. Germline V lookup: CDR1 SGHTA, CDR2 FQGNSA. Between the trimmed V and J ends, which lost 5 bases and 4 bases, there was a span of 15 bases. The CDR3 is CASSAPGTGYNSPLHF. The DNA of the CDR3 is TGTGCCAGCAGCGCTCCCGGGACGGGGTATAATTCACCCCTCCACTTT.

The chain recombines TRBV11-2 with TRBJ2-3, with D tentatively TRBD1 (6 bases). The CDR3 contains 16 residues. V was pared by 6 bases and J by 10 bases, with 26 bases between. The germline V gene has CDR1 SGHAT and CDR2 FQNNGV. The CDR3 loop reads CASRSIQGLEVRSQYF. The CDR3 DNA is TGTGCCAGCAGAAGTATTCAGGGGCTTGAGGTCCGTTCGCAGTATTTT.

This clonotype was found many times. The chain has TRBV11-2 and TRBJ1-2; D not resolved. This CDR3 spans 19 amino acids. Trimming shortened V by 5 bases and J by 1 base, and 26 bases separated the two germline ends. From germline, CDR1 is SGHAT and CDR2 FQNNGV. CDR3 in amino acids: CASSTLGGSPKGVNYGYTF. CDR3 bases: TGTGCCAGCAGCACCCTGGGAGGGTCCCCCAAAGGAGTTAACTATGGCTACACCTTC.

The rearrangement joins TRBV10-3 to TRBJ2-7; D perhaps matches TRBD1 (5 bases). The germline V gene encodes CDR1 ENHRY and CDR2 SYGVKD. The V and J ends lost 0 bases and 3 bases respectively, with 12 bases between them. The CDR3 consists of 15 residues. The CDR3 loop is CAISESNQGYYEQYF. The CDR3 coding sequence is TGTGCCATCAGTGAGTCGAATCAGGGTTACTACGAGCAGTACTTC.

This clonotype was detected only a few times. The chain couples TRBV27 to TRBJ1-4, with D possibly being TRBD1 (5 bases). Germline CDR1 is MNHEY and CDR2 is SMNVEV (reference sequence). V lost 5 bases and J lost 0, with 13 bases in between. The CDR3 spans 16 residues. CDR3 DNA: TGTGCCAGCAGTCTACTAGGGGAGGCAACTAATGAAAAACTGTTTTTT. Its protein is CASSLLGEATNEKLFF.

There are a few counts of this clonotype. The chain combines TRBV9 with TRBJ2-6, with D hard to call. Germline CDR1 SGDLS, CDR2 YYNGEE. V lost 4 bases to trimming and J lost 0 bases, with 5 bases between them. This CDR3 comprises 14 residues. The CDR3 here is CASSSSSGANVLTF. The CDR3 region has the DNA TGTGCCAGCAGCTCGAGCTCTGGGGCCAACGTCCTGACTTTC.

V and J are TRBV11-2 and TRBJ1-2; possibly TRBD1 for D (5 bases). This CDR3 region has 16 residues. Germline V gene sequence: CDR1 SGHAT, CDR2 FQNNGV. The ends were cut back, 4 bases at V and 4 bases at J, with 19 bases in the middle. The CDR3 sequence is CASSSHFGGLSYGYTF. Written as DNA, the CDR3 is TGTGCCAGCAGCTCCCATTTCGGGGGATTGAGCTATGGCTACACCTTC.

In this sample, this clonotype turned up many times. This chain connects TRBV7-6 to TRBJ1-1; D remains ambiguous. Trimming took off 3 bases at V and 1 base at J, with 12 bases between the two ends. Germline assignment: CDR1 SGHVS and CDR2 FNYEAQ. CDR3 length equals 15 residues. As DNA, the CDR3 is TGTGCCAGCAGCTTGACACCTAGGCAGAACACTGAAGCTTTCTTT. It is translated as CASSLTPRQNTEAFF.

The genes are TRBV6-1 and TRBJ1-3, with 7 bases matching TRBD1. CDR3 length: 18 amino acids. V lost 5 bases and J lost 0; bases outside the gene matches: 13. Germline V lookup: CDR1 MNHNS, CDR2 SASEGT. CDR3 coding DNA: TGTGCCAGCAGTTTACCGAGGACAGGCGTTATCTCTGGAAACACCATATATTTT. Encoded protein: CASSLPRTGVISGNTIYF.

This clonotype was seen ten or more times. One end of the junction fails to match germline, which may point to a read error. The gene calls are TRBV7-9 and TRBJ2-1; D gene unclear. The CDR3 is 16 residues long. Germline CDR1 is SEHNR and CDR2 is FQNEAQ (reference sequence). CDR3 protein: CASSLLVISTYNEKFF. For the CDR3, the DNA is TGTGCAAGCAGCTTGTTGGTAATATCCACCTACAATGAGAAGTTCTTC.

This rearrangement joins TRBV28 to TRBJ1-1; D not resolved. V lost 2 bases and J 0 bases, leaving 10 bases between the germline ends. The CDR3 loop spans 15 amino acids. In germline, CDR1 is MDHEN, CDR2 SYDVKM. CDR3: CASSLPDYMNTEAFF. As DNA, the CDR3 is TGTGCCAGCAGTTTACCGGATTACATGAACACTGAAGCTTTCTTT.

In this sample, this clonotype turned up a few times. This rearrangement joins TRBV29-1 to TRBJ2-1; 7 positions match TRBD1. The CDR3 covers 15 residues. Germline V CDR1 and CDR2: SQVTM, ANQGSEA. V lost 5 bases and J lost 2; bases outside the gene matches: 9. CDR3 DNA: TGCAGCGTTAATGGGCACGGGACAGCCTACAATGAGCAGTTCTTC. Its protein product is CSVNGHGTAYNEQFF.

The table lists this clonotype with a few counts. The CDR3 spells CASSARTSGRNSYEQYF. CDR3 coding DNA: TGTGCCAGCAGCGCTAGGACTAGCGGGAGAAATTCCTACGAGCAGTACTTC. The rearrangement uses TRBV7-9 and TRBJ2-7; the match to TRBD2 covers 13 bases. Trimming took 5 bases from V and 1 from J; bases not matched to a gene: 8. The CDR3 has 17 residues. Looked up from germline, CDR1 is SEHNR and CDR2 is FQNEAQ (reference sequence).

This chain uses TRBV7-4 with TRBJ2-7, with 10 bases identical to TRBD1. With V trimmed by 5 bases and J by 7 bases, 11 bases remained unmatched. The germline V gene encodes CDR1 SGHVT and CDR2 SQSDAQ. The CDR3 runs to 15 residues. In DNA form, the CDR3 reads TGTGCCAGCAGCCTCGGACAGGGGGGGTTGGGGGAGCAGTACTTC. It specifies CASSLGQGGLGEQYF.

V usage is TRBV6-1 and J usage is TRBJ1-6; D remains ambiguous. Germline values: CDR1 MNHNS, CDR2 SASEGT. The CDR3 spans 16 residues. The ends were cut back, 1 base at V and 3 bases at J, with 10 bases in the middle. The CDR3 sequence: CASSEGDGIYNSPLHF. The CDR3, as DNA: TGTGCCAGCAGTGAAGGAGATGGGATCTATAATTCACCCCTCCACTTT.

This clonotype was recorded a few times. In nucleotides, the CDR3 is TGTGCCAGCAGCTTAGCGCTCGGGGGCAACTCCTACAATGAGCAGTTCTTC. Translation: CASSLALGGNSYNEQFF. This sequence joins TRBV7-6 and TRBJ2-1, with D tentatively TRBD1 or TRBD2 (6 bases each). The V gene's germline CDR1 is SGHVS and CDR2 FNYEAQ. This CDR3 comprises 17 residues. The V end was cut by 0 bases, the J end by 0 bases, with 12 bases between.

This clonotype showed up just a few times. V is TRBV27 and J is TRBJ1-4, with no clear D. Germline V gives CDR1 MNHEY, CDR2 SMNVEV (reference sequence). V was pared by 6 bases and J by 6 bases, with 11 bases between. This CDR3 spans 13 amino acids. The CDR3 region is CASSQDLDEKLFF. In nucleotides, the CDR3 is TGTGCCAGCAGCCAAGATCTGGATGAAAAACTGTTTTTT. The variable domain in full, with the rest retrieved from reference TRBV27 and TRBJ1-4, is EAQVTQNPRYLITVTGKKLTVTCSQNMNHEYMSWYRQDPGLGLRQIYYSMNVEVTDKGDVPEGYKVSRKEKRNFPLILESPSPNQTSLYFCASSQDLDEKLFFGSGTQLSVL.

V usage is TRBV7-2 and J usage is TRBJ2-7; D may be TRBD1 (5 bases). In germline, CDR1 is SGHTA, CDR2 FQGNSA. Deletions cut 3 bases from V and 1 base from J, with 10 bases between. There are 14 residues in the CDR3. CDR3 in amino acids: CASSFWPGSYEQYF. The CDR3 bases are TGTGCCAGCAGCTTCTGGCCAGGGTCCTACGAGCAGTACTTC.

This clonotype was seen more than once but under ten times. The CDR3 loop is CASSLVEGVSDTQYF. DNA of the CDR3: TGTGCCAGCAGTTTGGTGGAGGGGGTTTCTGATACGCAGTATTTT. This chain connects TRBV27 to TRBJ2-3; D possibly matches TRBD1 or TRBD2 (6 bases each). Trimming took off 3 bases at V and 6 bases at J, with 16 bases between the two ends. The germline V gene encodes CDR1 MNHEY and CDR2 SMNVEV (reference sequence). The CDR3 is 15 residues long.

This chain links TRBV5-1 with TRBJ1-2; D gene uncertain. Deletions cut 0 bases from V and 8 bases from J, with 17 bases between. This CDR3 has 15 residues. From germline, CDR1 is SGHRS and CDR2 YFSETQ. The CDR3 spells CASSLAWEDLRGYTF. The CDR3 nucleotides read TGCGCCAGCAGCTTGGCCTGGGAGGATTTAAGGGGCTACACCTTC.